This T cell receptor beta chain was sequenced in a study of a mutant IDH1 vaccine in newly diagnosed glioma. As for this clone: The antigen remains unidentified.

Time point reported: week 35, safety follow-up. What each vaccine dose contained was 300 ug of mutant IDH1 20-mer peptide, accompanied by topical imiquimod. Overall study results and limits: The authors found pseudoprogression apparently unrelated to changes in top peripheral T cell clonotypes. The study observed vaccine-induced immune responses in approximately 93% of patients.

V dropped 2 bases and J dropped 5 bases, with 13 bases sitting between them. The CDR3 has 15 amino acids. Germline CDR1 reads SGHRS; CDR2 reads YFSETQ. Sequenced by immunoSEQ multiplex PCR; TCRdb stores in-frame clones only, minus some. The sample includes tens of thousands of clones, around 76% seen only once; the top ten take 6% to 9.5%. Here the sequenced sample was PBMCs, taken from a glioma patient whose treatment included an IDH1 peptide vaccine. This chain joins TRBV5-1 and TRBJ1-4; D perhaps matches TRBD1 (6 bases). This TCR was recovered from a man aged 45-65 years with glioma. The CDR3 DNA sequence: TGCGCCAGCAGCTTATACGGGGGACAAAATGAAAAACTGTTTTTT. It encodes CASSLYGGQNEKLFF.